One sample yielded the 16 T cell receptor beta chains listed below, sequenced in a study of OX40 agonist ivuxolimab in advanced cancers. Measured with immunoSEQ multiplex PCR; TCRdb has only the in-frame clones, and not every one. The sample consists of about 44,000 clones, over 80% of them appearing once. Sequencing was performed on CD4+ or CD8+ T cells sorted from blood, taken in a trial of the OX40 agonist ivuxolimab. These receptors came from an adult with an advanced solid tumor such as melanoma, head and neck, liver or kidney cancer.

The rearrangement links TRBV2 to TRBJ2-7; D not resolved. Germline V gives CDR1 SNHLY, CDR2 FYNNEI. This CDR3 has 14 amino acids. Trimming shortened V by 7 bases and J by 1 base, and 14 bases separated the two germline ends. The CDR3 DNA is TGTGCCAGCATCGTGGATCCAAGTTCCTACGAGCAGTACTTC. Protein sequence: CASIVDPSSYEQYF.

The chain joins TRBV21-1 to TRBJ2-1; the table gives TRBD2 as D, unverified against the DNA. TRBV21-1 is classified as a pseudogene. CDR3 size: 19 residues. The CDR3 loop is CASSRQGLADPRPYNEQFF. CDR3 nucleotides: TGTGCCAGCAGCAGGCAGGGACTAGCGGACCCACGTCCCTACAATGAGCAGTTCTTC.

J is TRBJ1-1 and V is TRBV30; TRBD1 might be the D (5 bases). Germline CDR1 and CDR2: GTSNPN and SVGIG (reference sequence). The CDR3 sequence is 13 residues long. With 6 bases removed from V and 3 bases from J, the gap between germline ends came to 14 bases. Here the CDR3 reads CACFRGPDTEAFF. CDR3 DNA sequence: TGTGCCTGTTTTAGGGGTCCGGACACTGAAGCTTTCTTT.

The chain combines TRBV18 with TRBJ2-7; D tentatively fits TRBD1 or TRBD2 (5 bases each). V was shortened by 3 bases and J by 5 bases, with 8 bases between the two germline ends. There are 12 residues in the CDR3. Germline CDR1 is KGHSH and CDR2 is LQKENI. In DNA, the CDR3 is TGTGCCAGCTCACCCGGGACCCACGAGCAGTACTTC. This encodes CASSPGTHEQYF.

This sequence joins TRBV2 and TRBJ1-2; D may be TRBD1 (6 bases). V was clipped by 6 bases and J by 0 bases, with 14 bases between them. The CDR3 totals 15 residues. Germline-derived CDR1 and CDR2 are SNHLY and FYNNEI. The CDR3 region has the DNA TGTGCCAGCAGACAAGACAGGCTCCCTAACTATGGCTACACCTTC. The encoded protein is CASRQDRLPNYGYTF.

This chain uses TRBV19 with TRBJ2-3, with 12 bases matching TRBD2. The trim removed 3 bases at V and 5 bases at J, leaving 6 bases unmatched. CDR3 length: 16 amino acids. Germline values: CDR1 LNHDA, CDR2 SQIVND (reference sequence). CDR3 in amino acids: CASSMRLAGDGDTQYF. The CDR3 DNA is TGTGCCAGTAGTATGAGACTAGCGGGAGATGGAGATACGCAGTATTTT.

This clone was counted a few times. The chain recombines TRBV9 with TRBJ2-7; 8 bases fit TRBD2. With V trimmed by 4 bases and J by 0 bases, 3 bases remained unmatched. The CDR3 contains 14 residues. Germline lookup yields CDR1 SGDLS and CDR2 YYNGEE. The CDR3 loop reads CASSSGTSSYEQYF. In DNA form, the CDR3 reads TGTGCCAGCAGCTCCGGGACTAGCTCCTACGAGCAGTACTTC.

J is TRBJ2-3 and V is TRBV30; D unresolved. The length of the CDR3 is 13 residues. Germline values: CDR1 GTSNPN, CDR2 SVGIG (reference sequence). V was shortened by 4 bases and J by 2 bases, with 10 bases between the two germline ends. The DNA for the CDR3 is TGTGCCTGGAACCGAAAGATCACAGATACGCAGTATTTT. It specifies CAWNRKITDTQYF. Looking up the rest from reference TRBV30 and TRBJ2-3 gives the full variable domain: SQTIHQWPATLVQPVGSPLSLECTVEGTSNPNLYWYRQAAGRGLQLLFYSVGIGQISSEVPQNLSASRPQDRQFILSSKKLLLSDSGFYLCAWNRKITDTQYFGPGTRLTVL.

V usage is TRBV28 and J usage is TRBJ2-3; 8 nucleotides align to TRBD1. This CDR3 is built from 16 residues. V lost 4 bases to trimming and J lost 7 bases; unmatched junction nucleotides: 13. Germline assignment: CDR1 MDHEN and CDR2 SYDVKM. For the CDR3, the DNA is TGTGCCAGCAGTTACGGACAGGGTTCTTCTTCTTATACGCAGTATTTT. As protein: CASSYGQGSSSYTQYF.

This chain links TRBV11-2 with TRBJ2-5; 8 positions match TRBD1. The CDR3 runs to 18 residues. The V gene end was trimmed by 4 bases and the J gene end by 4 bases; junction bases not matched to a gene: 17. From germline, CDR1 is SGHAT and CDR2 FQNNGV. CDR3 coding DNA: TGTGCCAGCAGCTACAGGGGGTCGGCAGGGGGCTGGTCAGAGACCCAGTACTTC. This codes for CASSYRGSAGGWSETQYF.

This clone occurred a few times. J is TRBJ1-4 and V is TRBV7-9, with D hard to call. Germline CDR1 SEHNR, CDR2 FQNEAQ (reference sequence). This CDR3 region has 12 residues. V was pared by 5 bases and J by 8 bases, with 9 bases between. CDR3 coding DNA: TGTGCCAGCAGCCGGGAGGAGGAAAAACTGTTTTTT. Residues: CASSREEEKLFF.

This clone came up once. The rearrangement links TRBV18 to TRBJ1-2, with D perhaps TRBD1 (6 bases). Germline V CDR1 and CDR2: KGHSH, LQKENI. CDR3 length: 13 amino acids. V was cut by 2 bases and J by 5 bases, with 9 bases left in between. CDR3 region: CASSPTGLYGYTF. In DNA form, the CDR3 reads TGTGCCAGCTCACCAACAGGGTTATATGGCTACACCTTC.

The J gene is TRBJ2-6, the V gene TRBV7-9; D is tentatively TRBD1 or TRBD2 (5 bases each). The V end was cut by 5 bases, the J end by 0 bases, with 17 bases between. Per germline, CDR1 SEHNR and CDR2 FQNEAQ (reference sequence). This CDR3 has 18 amino acids. CDR3 DNA: TGTGCCAGCAGCCTTGGGGCGGGCCAACGCTCTGGGGCCAACGTCCTGACTTTC. Residues: CASSLGAGQRSGANVLTF. Full variable domain (outside the CDR3, taken from reference TRBV7-9 and TRBJ2-6): DTGVSQNPRHKITKRGQNVTFRCDPISEHNRLYWYRQTLGQGPEFLTYFQNEAQLEKSRLLSDRFSAERPKGSFSTLEIQRTEQGDSAMYLCASSLGAGQRSGANVLTFGAGSRLTVL.

V usage is TRBV30 and J usage is TRBJ1-1; 7 bases match TRBD1. Germline lookup yields CDR1 GTSNPN and CDR2 SVGIG (reference sequence). The CDR3 runs to 15 residues. V dropped 2 bases and J dropped 4; count of bases not matched to a gene: 10. The CDR3 DNA sequence: TGTGCCTGGAGTCCCTTGGGCAGGGACAGCACTGAAGCTTTCTTT. This encodes CAWSPLGRDSTEAFF.

This clone was counted once. The chain joins TRBV5-1 to TRBJ2-2, with D unclear. V was cut by 3 bases and J by 6 bases, with 12 bases left in between. The germline gives CDR1 SGHRS, CDR2 YFSETQ. The CDR3 length is 14 residues. The CDR3 region has the DNA TGCGCCAGCAGCTCGGCCTCCGGCCCCGGGGAGCTGTTTTTT. It encodes CASSSASGPGELFF.

J is TRBJ1-3 and V is TRBV2, with TRBD1 matching over 7 bases. This CDR3 comprises 14 residues. Germline assignment: CDR1 SNHLY and CDR2 FYNNEI. V gave up 5 bases and J gave up 1 base; unmatched junction bases: 2. Written as DNA, the CDR3 is TGTGCCAGCAGTTCACAGGGGTCTGGAAACACCATATATTTT. Amino acids: CASSSQGSGNTIYF.